What follows are 32 T cell receptor beta chains derived from one specimen sequenced in a study of T cell responses to AZD1222 COVID-19 vaccine. TCRdb keeps only in-frame clones here, not all; method: immunoSEQ multiplex PCR. The table has 95,000 to 150,000 clones, 80% to 90% seen once. The sample was peripheral blood, taken on day 0 of AZD1222 vaccination. These receptors all stem from an adult in good health.

The CDR3 loop is CASSQVIPTTGRNTIYF. The CDR3 nucleotides are TGTGCCAGCAGCCAAGTCATCCCAACGACAGGGAGAAACACCATATATTTT. The rearrangement links TRBV3-1 (or the pseudogene TRBV3-2) to TRBJ1-3; 7 bases agree with TRBD1. The CDR3 has 17 amino acids. Germline trimming cut 1 base from V and 5 bases from J; bases unmatched to any gene: 11. CDR1 is LGHDT and CDR2 is YNNKEL in the germline V gene (reference sequence).

Only a few counts were recorded for this clone. The J gene is TRBJ1-2, the V gene TRBV27; D is undetermined. The CDR3 loop spans 16 amino acids. V was shortened by 5 bases and J by 1 base, with 17 bases between the two germline ends. Germline V gene lookup returns CDR1 MNHEY and CDR2 SMNVEV (reference sequence). The CDR3 coding sequence is TGTGCCAGCAGTCCACAGCCTGGCCGTGATAACTATGGCTACACCTTC. It is translated as CASSPQPGRDNYGYTF.

V gene TRBV24-1 combines with J gene TRBJ2-1, with D tentatively TRBD1 or TRBD2 (5 bases each). V lost 5 bases to trimming and J lost 4 bases, with 23 bases between them. Germline lookup yields CDR1 KGHDR and CDR2 SFDVKD. This CDR3 contains 18 residues. The CDR3, as DNA: TGTGCCACCAGTGCTCTTTCCCCTGGGGCCGGGGATTACAATGAGCAGTTCTTC. This encodes CATSALSPGAGDYNEQFF.

In its sample, this clone was seen a few times. CDR3 residues: CASSIQGRHSPLHF. In DNA form, the CDR3 reads TGTGCCAGCAGTATACAGGGGCGGCATTCACCCCTCCACTTT. The chain uses TRBV28 and TRBJ1-6, with 7 bases matching TRBD1. Germline-derived CDR1 and CDR2 are MDHEN and SYDVKM. After removal of 5 bases from V and 8 bases from J, the junction contained 6 bases not matched to a gene. The CDR3 extends over 14 amino acids.

V and J are TRBV29-1 and TRBJ2-7; TRBD2 agrees at 12 bases. The V segment lost 6 bases and the J segment 2 bases; nucleotides outside the gene matches: 5. The V gene's germline CDR1 is SQVTM and CDR2 ANQGSEA. CDR3 length equals 14 residues. For the CDR3, the DNA is TGCAGCGTCCGATCTAGCGGGAGGGCCTACGAGCAGTACTTC. Amino acid sequence: CSVRSSGRAYEQYF.

The genes are TRBV2 and TRBJ1-4, with TRBD1 matching 8 bases. This CDR3 is built from 15 residues. Germline V CDR1 and CDR2: SNHLY, FYNNEI. The J segment lost 0 bases and the V segment lost 8 bases, leaving 5 bases of the junction unmatched. The CDR3 DNA follows: TGTGCCAGCCACAGGGGGGCTGCAACTAATGAAAAACTGTTTTTT. Translation gives CASHRGAATNEKLFF.

This clone was recorded only once. The rearrangement links TRBV28 to TRBJ2-7; 8 bases are a match to TRBD2. Trimming took 4 bases from V and 9 from J; bases not matched to a gene: 17. Germline V gene lookup returns CDR1 MDHEN and CDR2 SYDVKM. The CDR3 has 16 residues. The CDR3 bases are TGTGCCAGCAGTTCTATGTTAGCGGGATATAATACGAGGCAGTACTTC. Translating gives CASSSMLAGYNTRQYF.

This clone appeared a single time. This sample also contains other DNA sequences that code for the same CDR3. V gene TRBV5-1 combines with J gene TRBJ2-6; D might be TRBD1 (6 bases). With 5 bases removed from V and 0 bases from J, the gap between germline ends came to 12 bases. CDR3 length: 16 residues. Germline V gene data show CDR1 as SGHRS and CDR2 as YFSETQ. The CDR3 DNA is TGCGCCAGCAGTTCTGGGGGCTACTCTGGGGCCAACGTCCTGACTTTC. Amino acid sequence: CASSSGGYSGANVLTF.

This sequence joins TRBV19 and TRBJ1-2, with 12 bases that match TRBD1. Germline trimming cut 8 bases from V and 4 bases from J; bases unmatched to any gene: 2. The CDR3 length is 13 residues. Germline values: CDR1 LNHDA, CDR2 SQIVND (reference sequence). As DNA, the CDR3 is TGTGCCAGTGGGGACAGGGGGCTCTATGGCTACACCTTC. The encoded protein is CASGDRGLYGYTF.

The chain carries TRBV5-4 and TRBJ1-4; perhaps TRBD1 as D (5 bases). CDR1 and CDR2 (germline): SGHNT, YYREEE (reference sequence). The CDR3 length is 15 residues. V lost 2 bases, J lost 4 bases, and 12 bases lay in between. CDR3 bases: TGTGCCAGCAGCTTAAATCCGGGACGTAATGAAAAACTGTTTTTT. This sequence encodes CASSLNPGRNEKLFF.

Here the CDR3 DNA reads TGTGCCAGCAGCCCAGAAGTTACGCAGTATTTT. It specifies CASSPEVTQYF. The chain combines TRBV7-2 with TRBJ2-3; D not resolved. The V end lost 5 bases, the J end lost 8 bases, and 8 bases lay between the germline ends. The CDR3 spans 11 residues. Germline V CDR1 and CDR2: SGHTA, FQGNSA.

This chain joins TRBV24-1 and TRBJ2-5; a possible D gene is TRBD1 (5 bases). This CDR3 spans 15 amino acids. Germline-derived CDR1 and CDR2 are KGHDR and SFDVKD. Trimming shortened V by 1 base and J by 2 bases, and 10 bases separated the two germline ends. DNA for the CDR3: TGTGCCACCAGTGATTTCGACAGCTCGCAAGAGACCCAGTACTTC. It yields the protein CATSDFDSSQETQYF.

The CDR3 loop is CAWSVPGYTEAFF. The CDR3 bases are TGTGCCTGGAGTGTACCGGGGTACACTGAAGCTTTCTTT. The chain joins TRBV30 to TRBJ1-1; D gene uncertain. The germline gives CDR1 GTSNPN, CDR2 SVGIG (reference sequence). The CDR3 extends over 13 amino acids. V was cut by 0 bases and J by 3 bases, with 8 bases left in between.

J is TRBJ2-3 and V is TRBV3-1 (or the pseudogene TRBV3-2); 8 bases map to TRBD2. Trimming at V came to 0 bases and at J to 2 bases, leaving 4 bases not matched to a gene. The CDR3 spans 16 residues. Germline CDR1 reads LGHDT; CDR2 reads YNNKEL (reference sequence). CDR3 protein: CASSQDSGSSTDTQYF. The CDR3 coding sequence is TGTGCCAGCAGCCAAGACAGCGGGAGTTCCACAGATACGCAGTATTTT.

This chain links TRBV27 with TRBJ2-7; tentatively, D is TRBD1 (6 bases). This CDR3 region has 16 residues. The V and J ends lost 3 bases and 6 bases respectively, with 21 bases between them. CDR1 is MNHEY, CDR2 SMNVEV, per germline (reference sequence). The CDR3 reads CASSFGSRGQRGEQYF. Written as DNA, the CDR3 is TGTGCCAGCAGTTTCGGAAGCCGGGGACAAAGGGGCGAGCAGTACTTC.

V gene TRBV18 combines with J gene TRBJ2-7; D possibly corresponds to TRBD1 (5 bases). This CDR3 is 16 amino acids long. The germline CDR1 and CDR2 sequences are KGHSH and LQKENI. V was shortened by 2 bases and J by 3 bases, with 17 bases between the two germline ends. CDR3 bases: TGTGCCAGCTCACCAAGACCCAGGACAATCCTCTACGAGCAGTACTTC. As protein: CASSPRPRTILYEQYF.

This clone is a singleton in its sample. The CDR3 sequence: CAVNSGGAVDTQYF. In DNA, the CDR3 is TGTGCCGTCAATAGCGGGGGGGCGGTCGATACGCAGTATTTT. The chain couples TRBV28 to TRBJ2-3; 11 bases fit TRBD2. Germline V gene lookup returns CDR1 MDHEN and CDR2 SYDVKM. The trim removed 11 bases at V and 6 bases at J, leaving 10 bases unmatched. The CDR3 spans 14 residues.

The V and J genes are TRBV28 and TRBJ1-5, with D possibly matching TRBD1 (5 bases). Trimming took off 11 bases at V and 5 bases at J, with 22 bases between the two ends. This CDR3 has 15 amino acids. CDR1 and CDR2 (germline): MDHEN, SYDVKM. For the CDR3, the DNA is TGTGCCTCCCAAGACCCGGGGCAGGGCTATCAGCCCCAGCATTTT. This sequence encodes CASQDPGQGYQPQHF.

CDR3 in DNA: TGTGCCAGCAGCCCGCCGGGACAATTGACCGGGGAGCTGTTTTTT. Translating gives CASSPPGQLTGELFF. V gene TRBV6-2 or TRBV6-3 combines with J gene TRBJ2-2; tentative D call: TRBD1 (6 bases). This CDR3 region has 15 residues. With 6 bases removed from V and 5 bases from J, the gap between germline ends came to 16 bases. Germline loops: CDR1 MNHEY, CDR2 SVGEGT.

The rearrangement joins TRBV6-1 to TRBJ2-1; 12 bases match TRBD1. This CDR3 is built from 15 residues. In germline, CDR1 is MNHNS, CDR2 SASEGT. V lost 3 bases and J lost 8; bases outside the gene matches: 5. CDR3 protein: CASSEPGQGAYEQFF. CDR3 bases: TGTGCCAGCAGTGAGCCGGGACAGGGGGCTTATGAGCAGTTCTTC.

This rearrangement joins TRBV10-3 to TRBJ1-2, with D possibly TRBD1 on 6 matching bases. The CDR3 contains 16 residues. From germline, CDR1 is ENHRY and CDR2 SYGVKD. With 0 bases removed from V and 6 bases from J, the gap between germline ends came to 17 bases. The CDR3 DNA reads TGTGCCATCAGTGAGTCCGCCCCGGAGACAGGAAATGGCTACACCTTC. This translates into CAISESAPETGNGYTF.

The chain employs TRBV2 and TRBJ2-1; D is perhaps TRBD2 (6 bases). The germline CDR1 and CDR2 sequences are SNHLY and FYNNEI. The V and J ends lost 2 bases and 5 bases respectively, with 16 bases between them. The CDR3 runs to 16 residues. This CDR3 reads CASSELFSSGDNEQFF. CDR3 DNA: TGTGCCAGCAGTGAACTATTTTCCTCGGGGGACAATGAGCAGTTCTTC.

The V and J genes are TRBV4-2 and TRBJ1-2; the D gene is possibly TRBD1 (6 bases). The V and J ends lost 3 bases and 4 bases respectively, with 15 bases between them. The CDR3 totals 15 residues. Germline CDR1 and CDR2: LGHNA and YNFKEQ. The CDR3 nucleotides read TGTGCCAGCAGCCAGGGGGCTGACGGCACCTATGGCTACACCTTC. This encodes CASSQGADGTYGYTF.

As concerns this clone: The junction and the germline gene differ at one end; a read error may be behind it. The chain combines TRBV11-3 with TRBJ1-1; D remains unclear. The CDR3 contains 12 residues. Germline values: CDR1 SGHNT, CDR2 YENEEA. CDR3 coding DNA: TGTGCCAGCAGCTTAGATCATGGGGTCCGCTTTTTT. Translated, it gives CASSLDHGVRFF.

This chain joins TRBV5-4 and TRBJ1-1, with 9 bases that match TRBD1. V shed 4 bases, J shed 5 bases, and the junction held 15 bases outside the gene matches. Germline V gene sequence: CDR1 SGHNT, CDR2 YYREEE (reference sequence). This CDR3 has 17 residues. The DNA for the CDR3 is TGTGCCAGCAGCAATAGTCCCGGGACAGGGTTTTCGACTGAAGCTTTCTTT. It codes for CASSNSPGTGFSTEAFF. Using reference TRBV5-4 and TRBJ1-1 for the parts outside the CDR3, the full variable domain is ETGVTQSPTHLIKTRGQQVTLRCSSQSGHNTVSWYQQALGQGPQFIFQYYREEENGRGNFPPRFSGLQFPNYSSELNVNALELDDSALYLCASSNSPGTGFSTEAFFGQGTRLTVV.

The chain employs TRBV3-1 (or the pseudogene TRBV3-2) and TRBJ1-1; D is unclear. The CDR3 has 12 amino acids. V was cut by 5 bases and J by 4 bases, with 8 bases left in between. Germline V gene lookup returns CDR1 LGHDT and CDR2 YNNKEL (reference sequence). CDR3 protein: CASSSEATEAFF. DNA of the CDR3: TGTGCCAGCAGCAGTGAGGCCACTGAAGCTTTCTTT.

The CDR3 is CASSLSENQPQHF. The CDR3 nucleotides read TGTGCCAGCAGCTTGTCGGAAAATCAGCCCCAGCATTTT. The chain has TRBV5-8 and TRBJ1-5; no clear D. V lost 1 base and J 4 bases, leaving 6 bases between the germline ends. In germline, CDR1 is SGHTS, CDR2 YDEGEE. The CDR3 runs to 13 residues.

J is TRBJ2-3 and V is TRBV27; D is unresolved. V was shortened by 8 bases and J by 8 bases, with 8 bases between the two germline ends. The germline V gene encodes CDR1 MNHEY and CDR2 SMNVEV (reference sequence). The CDR3 totals 10 residues. This chain's CDR3 is CASGMGTQYF. In nucleotides, the CDR3 is TGTGCCAGCGGCATGGGTACGCAGTATTTT.

The chain carries TRBV9 and TRBJ2-1; the match to TRBD2 covers 12 bases. V shed 4 bases and J 5 bases; nucleotides not matched to a gene: 1. The germline CDR1 and CDR2 sequences are SGDLS and YYNGEE. This CDR3 is built from 14 residues. The CDR3 DNA reads as TGTGCCAGCAGCACTAGCGGGGGGAACAATGAGCAGTTCTTC. Its translation is CASSTSGGNNEQFF.

This chain connects TRBV27 to TRBJ2-5; TRBD1 matches at 7 bases. CDR3 size: 13 residues. The germline gives CDR1 MNHEY, CDR2 SMNVEV (reference sequence). V gave up 6 bases and J gave up 5 bases; unmatched junction bases: 6. The DNA of the CDR3 is TGTGCCAGCAGGACAGGGAGAAGGGAGACCCAGTACTTC. The encoded protein is CASRTGRRETQYF.

V gene TRBV7-9 combines with J gene TRBJ1-1; 12 nucleotides match TRBD1. CDR1 is SEHNR and CDR2 is FQNEAQ in the germline V gene (reference sequence). V trimming: 4 bases; J trimming: 10 bases; junction bases outside the gene matches: 7. The CDR3 is 14 residues long. The DNA of the CDR3 is TGTGCCAGCAGCTCCCGGGACAGGGGGCGGGTAGCTTTCTTT. Its translation: CASSSRDRGRVAFF.

This clone came up once. The V and J genes are TRBV19 and TRBJ2-5; maybe TRBD2 (6 bases). The CDR3 runs 13 residues. Germline V gives CDR1 LNHDA, CDR2 SQIVND (reference sequence). V lost 1 base and J 3 bases, leaving 6 bases between the germline ends. In DNA, the CDR3 is TGTGCCAGTAGTATAGGACTAGAAGAGACCCAGTACTTC. It yields the protein CASSIGLEETQYF.